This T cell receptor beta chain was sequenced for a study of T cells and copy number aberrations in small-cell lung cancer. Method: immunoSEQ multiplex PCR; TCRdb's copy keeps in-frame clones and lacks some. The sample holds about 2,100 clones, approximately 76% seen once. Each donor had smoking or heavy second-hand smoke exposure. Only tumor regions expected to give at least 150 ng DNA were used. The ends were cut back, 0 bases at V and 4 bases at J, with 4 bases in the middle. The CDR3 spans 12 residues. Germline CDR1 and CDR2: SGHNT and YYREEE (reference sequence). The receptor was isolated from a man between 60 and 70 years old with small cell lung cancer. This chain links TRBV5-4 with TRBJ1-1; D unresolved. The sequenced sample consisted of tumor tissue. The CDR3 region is CASSLVGTEAFF. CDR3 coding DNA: TGTGCCAGCAGCTTGGTTGGCACTGAAGCTTTCTTT.